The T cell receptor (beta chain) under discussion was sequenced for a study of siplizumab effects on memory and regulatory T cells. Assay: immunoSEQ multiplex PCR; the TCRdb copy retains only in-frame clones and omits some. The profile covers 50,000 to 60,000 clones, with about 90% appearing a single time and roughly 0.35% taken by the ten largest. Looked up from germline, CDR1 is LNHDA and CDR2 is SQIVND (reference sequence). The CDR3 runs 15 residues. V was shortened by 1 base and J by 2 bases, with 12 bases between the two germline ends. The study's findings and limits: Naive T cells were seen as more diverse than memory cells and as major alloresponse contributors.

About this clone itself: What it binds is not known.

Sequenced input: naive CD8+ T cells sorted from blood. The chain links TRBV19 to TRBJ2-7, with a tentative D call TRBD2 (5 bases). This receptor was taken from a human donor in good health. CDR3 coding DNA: TGTGCCAGTAGTATAGCCGGAGGACCGACCTACGAGCAGTACTTC. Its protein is CASSIAGGPTYEQYF.